The following is a TCR beta chain sequence with its context. These data are taken from a study of blood T cell repertoires in COVID-19. Turning to the study itself: Whether acute or convalescent, the COVID-19 samples came from the United States, Italy and Spain.

Per the original data handling: Reference gene primer amplification in the assay estimated nucleated cell counts. Sequenced by immunoSEQ multiplex PCR; TCRdb stores in-frame clones only, minus some. V, J and clone size reflect that table, while D and trimming were determined from the DNA. The sample holds 150,000 or so clones; around 80% are singletons and the top ten take roughly 19%. V shed 6 bases and J shed 7 bases, with 6 bases lying between them. Per the germline V gene, CDR1 is MNHEY and CDR2 is SVGAGI. The CDR3 runs 10 residues. The receptor was derived from a woman over 75 with acute or convalescent COVID-19. The chain couples TRBV6-5 to TRBJ1-1; D not certain. Sequencing was performed on peripheral blood. Here the CDR3 reads CASRAGEAFF. The CDR3 nucleotides are TGTGCCAGCAGGGCAGGTGAAGCTTTCTTT.